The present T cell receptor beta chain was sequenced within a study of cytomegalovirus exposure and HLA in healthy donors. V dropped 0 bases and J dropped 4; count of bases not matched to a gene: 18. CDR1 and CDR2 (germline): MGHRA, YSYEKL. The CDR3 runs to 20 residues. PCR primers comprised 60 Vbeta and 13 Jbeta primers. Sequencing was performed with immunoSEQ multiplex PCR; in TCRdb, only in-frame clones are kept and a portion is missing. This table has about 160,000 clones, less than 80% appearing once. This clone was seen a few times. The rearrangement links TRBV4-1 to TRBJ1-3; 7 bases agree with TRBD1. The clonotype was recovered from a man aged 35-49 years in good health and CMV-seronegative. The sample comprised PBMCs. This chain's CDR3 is CASSQDRDSQLVGTGNTIYF. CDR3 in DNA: TGCGCCAGCAGCCAAGATCGGGACAGCCAGTTGGTAGGAACAGGAAACACCATATATTTT.